The clone carrying this T cell receptor (beta chain) was recorded a few times. Its antigen is not known. These data come from a study of T-cell reconstitution after alpha-beta-depleted transplantation in children. General observations from the study: Counts and diversity of T cells one year after transplant came mostly from newly produced T cells. Some patients' high day-60 TCRbeta diversity was attributed to recipient cells surviving conditioning.

Construction of the TCRbeta library involved unique molecular identifiers. A single record per CDR3 protein comes from TCRdb applying MiXCR to the PCR reads. This table holds roughly 200,000 distinct CDR3 sequences, around 8.4% found once. The CDR3 has 16 amino acids. Trimming took 3 bases from V and 10 from J; bases not matched to a gene: 9. CDR1 and CDR2 (germline): ENHRY, SYGVKD. This specimen was PBMCs, mostly from graft donor cells, taken 360 days after TCRalphabeta/CD19-depleted stem cell transplant. The J gene is TRBJ1-6, the V gene TRBV10-3, with 10 bases that match TRBD1. The origin of this receptor is a male patient between 2 and 15 years old who had a stem cell transplant for acute myeloid leukemia, so the T cells may come from the graft donor. The DNA of the CDR3 is TGTGCCATCAGTGAAAGGGGGACAGGGGCTTCCTCACCCCTCCACTTT. This gives the protein CAISERGTGASSPLHF.